The clone carrying this TCR beta chain was found many times. Both TRBC1 and TRBC2 were covered by a beta constant-region primer of two equimolar oligonucleotides. A 12-nucleotide UMI and the SP2 primer were added to the cDNA 3' end by oligonucleotide ligation. One entry per CDR3 protein, called by TCRdb with MiXCR from the UMI-ligation and nested PCR reads. The sample has 65,000 to 85,000 distinct CDR3 sequences, 13% seen once. From the second PCR step, alpha and beta chains were amplified apart. This entry is derived from a study of naive and memory T cell subsets. The germline V gene encodes CDR1 MNHNY and CDR2 SVGAGI (reference sequence). This CDR3 region has 17 residues. V lost 2 bases to trimming and J lost 0 bases; unmatched junction nucleotides: 3.

The TCR sequence derives from a human donor in good health. Sequenced input: central memory CD4+ T cells from blood. The rearrangement joins TRBV6-6 to TRBJ1-4, with 10 bases identical to TRBD1. The CDR3 DNA follows: TGTGCCAGCAGTTACAGGGACAGGGGACCAACTAATGAAAAACTGTTTTTT. Translating gives CASSYRDRGPTNEKLFF.